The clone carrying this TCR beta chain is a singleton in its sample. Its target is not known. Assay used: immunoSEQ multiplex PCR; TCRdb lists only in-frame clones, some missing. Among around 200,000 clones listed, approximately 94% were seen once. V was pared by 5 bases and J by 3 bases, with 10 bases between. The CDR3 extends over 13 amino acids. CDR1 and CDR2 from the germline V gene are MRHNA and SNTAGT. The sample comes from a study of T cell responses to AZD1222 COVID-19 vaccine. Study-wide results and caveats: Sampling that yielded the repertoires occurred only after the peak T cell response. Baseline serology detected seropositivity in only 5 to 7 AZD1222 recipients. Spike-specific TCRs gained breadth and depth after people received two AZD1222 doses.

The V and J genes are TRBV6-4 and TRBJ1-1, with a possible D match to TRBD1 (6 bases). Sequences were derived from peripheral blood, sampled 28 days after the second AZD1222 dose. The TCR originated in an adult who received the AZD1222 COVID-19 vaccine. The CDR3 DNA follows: TGTGCCAGCAGTTTCGAGGGGGACACTGAAGCTTTCTTT. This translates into CASSFEGDTEAFF.